The clone carrying this TCR beta chain is deemed medium-sized (0.01 to 0.1%) by its frequency. Its specificity is not known. These data originate in a study of CXCR3-negative and CXCR3-positive naive CD8 T cells. Via 5' RACE with UMI labels, TRB cDNA libraries were prepared. TCRdb reprocessed the 5' RACE reads and keeps a single row for each CDR3 protein, giving no DNA. With approximately 6,000 distinct CDR3 sequences in the sample, the ten largest clones hold around 1.3%. The CDR3 sequence is 14 residues long. The germline V gene encodes CDR1 MNHEY and CDR2 SMNVEV (reference sequence). The sorter processed each CD8+ T cell subset in triplicate at some 330,000 cells apiece. Phenotypically, naive CD8+ T cells corresponded to CD45RO-CCR7+CD27+CD95-. The study, taken as a whole, reports: Most assays were run on fresh PBMCs (CXCR3 expression partially decreased after cryopreservation). Comparison of naive cells showed more hydrophobic TRB CDR3s in CXCR3-positive than in CXCR3-negative naive cells. For memory CD8+ cells diversity was much lower, but both naive subsets had comparably high diversity.

The clonotype originates from a human donor in good health. Some clones in this sample may be carry-over from other donors' samples. The genes are TRBV27 and TRBJ1-1; TCRdb calls TRBD1, which cannot be checked without DNA. The sequenced sample was naive CXCR3+ CD8+ T cells from blood. Subset noted: CD45RO-CCR7+CD27+CD95- naive CD8+ T cells expressing CXCR3 (TNR3+). CDR3 protein: CASSLTGGDTEAFF.